Listed below are T cell receptor beta chains from one sample, sequenced in a study of T cell clones after liver transplantation. Produced via immunoSEQ multiplex PCR; TCRdb's table is partial and in-frame only. This table holds 90,000 to 120,000 clones, approximately 78% found once. The source was CD4+ T cells from blood, collected before liver transplant. The receptors here all came from a human donor who received a liver transplant. Each CDR3 is given with its conserved first and last residue. D genes are given only for firm matches. Clone size appears in some rows only: once, few, many, or a class for an expanded clone.

TRBD1,TRBJ1-6,medium-sized,TRBV7-6,CASSPGQGPLHF,TGTGCCAGCAGCCCCGGACAGGGCCCCCTCCACTTT
-,TRBJ2-7,-,TRBV14,CASSQDHGSTYEQYF,TGTGCCAGCAGCCAAGATCACGGATCAACCTACGAGCAGTACTTC
TRBD2,TRBJ2-1,-,TRBV4-1,CASSPYSAGGYNEQFF,TGCGCCAGCAGCCCTTACTCCGCGGGGGGCTACAATGAGCAGTTCTTC
TRBD2,TRBJ2-2,-,TRBV15,CATTSGSTGELFF,TGTGCCACCACCAGCGGGAGCACCGGGGAGCTGTTTTTT
TRBD2,TRBJ2-3,many,TRBV2,CASRNLAGGQKDTQYF,TGTGCCAGCAGGAATTTAGCGGGGGGGCAGAAAGATACGCAGTATTTT
TRBD2,TRBJ2-5,-,TRBV6-6,CASRGEQPKTQYF,TGTGCCAGCCGGGGGGAGCAGCCCAAGACCCAGTACTTC
-,TRBJ2-7,once,TRBV2,CASSEARGVAYEQYF,TGTGCCAGCAGTGAAGCGAGAGGGGTAGCCTACGAGCAGTACTTC
-,TRBJ2-5,once,TRBV5-1,CASSLAGAGALETQYF,TGCGCCAGCAGCTTGGCCGGGGCAGGGGCCCTGGAGACCCAGTACTTC
-,TRBJ2-1,-,TRBV19,CASSMRQGGVNEQFF,TGTGCCAGTAGTATGCGGCAGGGAGGAGTAAATGAGCAGTTCTTC
TRBD1,TRBJ1-2,few,TRBV7-2,CASSRIPTGISRGYTF,TGTGCCAGCAGCCGCATCCCGACAGGGATATCTCGCGGCTACACCTTC
-,TRBJ2-7,-,TRBV7-2,CASSLALGEQYF,TGTGCCAGCAGCTTAGCGCTGGGTGAGCAGTACTTC
-,TRBJ1-2,once,TRBV28,CASNQGTLNYGYTF,TGTGCCAGCAATCAAGGCACCCTTAACTATGGCTACACCTTC
-,TRBJ1-1,few,TRBV2,CASTRGVNTEAFF,TGTGCCAGCACCCGGGGCGTGAACACTGAAGCTTTCTTT
-,TRBJ1-1,-,TRBV6-1,CASSEGFLRGNTEAFF,TGTGCCAGCAGTGAAGGGTTCTTGAGGGGGAACACTGAAGCTTTCTTT
TRBD1,TRBJ1-2,once,TRBV2,CASNPTGGERGYTF,TGTGCCAGCAACCCGACAGGGGGCGAGAGAGGCTACACCTTC
TRBD1,TRBJ2-2,-,TRBV10-2,CASSETPPGQTNTGELFF,TGCGCCAGCAGTGAGACACCCCCGGGACAGACGAACACCGGGGAGCTGTTTTTT
-,TRBJ1-3,once,TRBV7-8,CASSTGRPNSGNTIYF,TGTGCCAGCAGCACGGGACGCCCTAACTCTGGAAACACCATATATTTT
-,TRBJ2-7,-,TRBV16,CASSFYRGQGGEQYF,TGTGCCAGCAGCTTTTACCGAGGCCAGGGTGGTGAGCAGTACTTC
-,TRBJ1-4,-,TRBV7-9,CASRRSRGGTGKLFF,TGTGCCAGCAGGAGATCCAGGGGCGGCACGGGGAAACTGTTTTTT
-,TRBJ1-2,-,TRBV5-6,CASSVTQGGYGYTF,TGTGCCAGCAGCGTCACACAGGGTGGCTATGGCTACACCTTC
-,TRBJ1-1,-,TRBV19,CASSAAALNTEAFF,TGTGCCAGTAGTGCCGCAGCTTTGAACACTGAAGCTTTCTTT
-,TRBJ1-2,few,TRBV7-6,CASSSMIAGVPYGYTF,TGTGCCAGCAGTTCTATGATTGCGGGGGTTCCCTATGGCTACACCTTC
-,TRBJ1-3,-,TRBV6-6,CASTAPGSGNTIYF,TGTGCCAGCACCGCACCCGGCTCTGGAAACACCATATATTTT
-,TRBJ2-7,-,TRBV9,CASSPRGVEQYF,TGTGCCAGCAGCCCCCGTGGGGTCGAGCAGTACTTC
-,TRBJ2-7,-,TRBV5-1,CASRRESYEQYF,TGCGCCAGCAGAAGAGAGTCCTACGAGCAGTACTTC
TRBD2,TRBJ2-7,few,TRBV7-2,CASSLVRASGVYEQYF,TGTGCCAGCAGCTTAGTACGGGCTAGCGGCGTCTACGAGCAGTACTTC
-,TRBJ2-1,few,TRBV7-8,CASSLPLRLGNEQFF,TGTGCCAGCAGCTTACCGCTCAGGTTGGGCAATGAGCAGTTCTTC
-,TRBJ2-1,-,TRBV28,CASSFLTGTFEQFF,TGTGCCAGCAGTTTCCTTACAGGTACCTTTGAGCAGTTCTTC
TRBD1,TRBJ2-4,-,TRBV18,CASSPGTGVAKNIQYF,TGTGCCAGCTCACCCGGGACAGGGGTTGCCAAAAACATTCAGTACTTC
-,TRBJ2-1,-,TRBV10-1,CASSFNNEQFF,TGCGCCAGCAGTTTCAACAATGAGCAGTTCTTC
-,TRBJ1-1,-,TRBV19,CASSSLRTVNTEAFF,TGTGCCAGTAGTTCTCTACGGACGGTGAACACTGAAGCTTTCTTT
-,TRBJ2-7,-,TRBV9,CASSPRVGTYEQYF,TGTGCCAGCAGCCCTAGGGTAGGAACCTACGAGCAGTACTTC
TRBD1,TRBJ1-2,-,TRBV30,CAWSRGTGGRKYGYTF,TGTGCCTGGAGTAGGGGGACAGGGGGCAGGAAGTATGGCTACACCTTC
TRBD1,TRBJ1-1,-,TRBV7-3,CASSLGPRGKTEAFF,TGTGCCAGCAGCTTAGGTCCCAGGGGGAAGACTGAAGCTTTCTTT
TRBD1,TRBJ1-4,once,TRBV19,CASSPGTGVSNEKLFF,TGTGCCAGTAGTCCCGGGACAGGAGTTTCTAATGAAAAACTGTTTTTT
-,TRBJ1-5,-,TRBV6-1,CASSGGLGSGQPQHF,TGTGCCAGCAGTGGGGGATTGGGTAGCGGCCAGCCCCAGCATTTT
TRBD1,TRBJ1-4,-,TRBV5-1,CASSSGQLLEEKLFF,TGCGCCAGCAGCTCGGGACAGCTACTGGAGGAAAAACTGTTTTTT
-,TRBJ2-1,-,TRBV7-3,CASSWGGTRNNEQFF,TGTGCCAGCAGTTGGGGCGGGACCAGGAACAATGAGCAGTTCTTC
TRBD2,TRBJ2-3,-,TRBV27,CASTRLAGTTDTQYF,TGTGCCAGCACTCGACTAGCGGGGACAACAGATACGCAGTATTTT
-,TRBJ1-6,-,TRBV7-2,CASSSSWGPNSPLHF,TGTGCCAGCAGTTCCTCGTGGGGGCCGAATTCACCCCTCCACTTT
-,TRBJ2-1,few,TRBV9,CASSRGVGSYNEQFF,TGTGCCAGCAGCAGGGGAGTGGGGTCCTACAATGAGCAGTTCTTC
-,TRBJ1-3,once,TRBV5-8,CASSLGFSGNTIYF,TGTGCCAGCAGCTTGGGTTTCTCTGGAAACACCATATATTTT
-,TRBJ2-1,-,TRBV5-6,CASSQSLTRSNEQFF,TGTGCCAGCAGCCAGTCTCTTACTAGATCCAATGAGCAGTTCTTC
TRBD2,TRBJ2-7,-,TRBV5-4,CASSGTGTSGLYEQYF,TGTGCCAGCAGCGGAACCGGGACTAGCGGCCTCTACGAGCAGTACTTC
-,TRBJ2-7,-,TRBV5-5,CASSFRGSYEQYF,TGTGCCAGCAGCTTTCGGGGCTCCTACGAGCAGTACTTC